These 17 T cell receptor beta chains were all obtained from the same sample, sequenced in a study of OX40 agonist ivuxolimab in advanced cancers. Repertoires were generated with immunoSEQ multiplex PCR, while TCRdb's copy carries only in-frame clones and drops some. The sample holds tens of thousands of clones; about four fifths are singletons and the top ten take around 27%. The specimen was CD4+ or CD8+ T cells sorted from blood, collected in a trial of the OX40 agonist ivuxolimab. The receptor source for this set is an adult with an advanced solid tumor such as melanoma, head and neck, liver or kidney cancer.

The chain uses TRBV4-2 and TRBJ1-4; D gene uncertain. Trimming shortened V by 0 bases and J by 10 bases, and 9 bases separated the two germline ends. CDR1 and CDR2 (germline): LGHNA, YNFKEQ. CDR3 size: 13 residues. CDR3 in amino acids: CASSQDRKGKLFF. CDR3 DNA sequence: TGTGCCAGCAGCCAAGATCGAAAGGGAAAACTGTTTTTT.

This sequence joins TRBV30 and TRBJ2-2; 9 positions agree with TRBD2. With V trimmed by 0 bases and J by 6 bases, 5 bases remained unmatched. The CDR3 spans 15 residues. The germline V gene encodes CDR1 GTSNPN and CDR2 SVGIG (reference sequence). The chain's CDR3 is CAWSVLGTSSGELFF. The CDR3 DNA follows: TGTGCCTGGAGTGTACTAGGGACTAGCTCCGGGGAGCTGTTTTTT.

This clone was found a few times. This CDR3 is also generated by other DNA sequences in the sample. This chain connects TRBV5-4 to TRBJ1-2, with 9 bases lining up with TRBD1. Germline values: CDR1 SGHNT, CDR2 YYREEE (reference sequence). CDR3 size: 13 residues. Losses at the gene ends were 4 bases for V and 7 bases for J; bases not matched to a gene: 5. CDR3 region: CASSRDRDGGYTF. Here the CDR3 DNA reads TGTGCCAGCAGCCGGGACAGGGATGGTGGCTACACCTTC.

In this sample, this clone turned up once. This chain connects TRBV5-1 to TRBJ2-5; TRBD1 aligns across 9 bases. The germline V gene encodes CDR1 SGHRS and CDR2 YFSETQ. The CDR3 is 15 amino acids. Trimming removed 0 bases from V and 2 bases from J; junction bases left unmatched: 2. The DNA of the CDR3 is TGCGCCAGCAGCTTGGCCGGGACAGGGCAAGAGACCCAGTACTTC. Translated: CASSLAGTGQETQYF. The entire variable domain, with the rest obtained from reference TRBV5-1 and TRBJ2-5, is as follows: KAGVTQTPRYLIKTRGQQVTLSCSPISGHRSVSWYQQTPGQGLQFLFEYFSETQRNKGNFPGRFSGRQFSNSRSEMNVSTLELGDSALYLCASSLAGTGQETQYFGPGTRLLVL.

V and J are TRBV2 and TRBJ2-6; D may be TRBD1 (5 bases). The CDR3 spans 16 residues. CDR1 SNHLY and CDR2 FYNNEI come from the germline V gene. V was pared by 6 bases and J by 1 base, with 13 bases between. The CDR3 is CASRPTAVSGANVLTF. CDR3 DNA: TGTGCCAGCAGACCGACAGCAGTGTCTGGGGCCAACGTCCTGACTTTC.

The V and J genes are TRBV30 and TRBJ2-7, with 9 bases matching TRBD1. V shed 3 bases, J shed 10 bases, and the junction held 13 bases outside the gene matches. The germline V gene has CDR1 GTSNPN and CDR2 SVGIG (reference sequence). The CDR3 loop spans 14 amino acids. The CDR3 coding sequence is TGTGCCTGGAGACGAACGGCTACAGGGGGCGAACAGTACTTC. Translating it yields CAWRRTATGGEQYF.

This clone has a single count. The gene calls are TRBV19 and TRBJ1-4; no clear D gene. The germline gives CDR1 LNHDA, CDR2 SQIVND (reference sequence). Trimming pared 4 bases from V and 3 bases from J, leaving 15 bases between. The CDR3 is 16 amino acids. The CDR3 loop reads CASSTGLTPANEKLFF. CDR3 DNA: TGTGCCAGTAGTACCGGACTCACTCCAGCTAATGAAAAACTGTTTTTT.

This rearrangement joins TRBV19 to TRBJ2-7; TRBD1 might be the D (5 bases). CDR3 size: 15 residues. Germline loops: CDR1 LNHDA, CDR2 SQIVND (reference sequence). V lost 5 bases and J lost 0, with 14 bases in between. The CDR3 nucleotides read TGTGCCAGTAGTCCCACAGGAAAAACCTCCTACGAGCAGTACTTC. Translated: CASSPTGKTSYEQYF.

This clone was detected only once. The CDR3 loop reads CASKGGLAVDEQFF. CDR3 sequence (DNA): TGCGCCAGCAAAGGGGGACTAGCGGTGGATGAGCAGTTCTTC. The chain employs TRBV4-1 and TRBJ2-1, with TRBD2 matching over 11 bases. CDR1 MGHRA and CDR2 YSYEKL come from the germline V gene. The CDR3 is 14 residues long. The ends lost 7 bases at V and 8 bases at J; junction bases unmatched: 7.

The chain joins TRBV10-3 to TRBJ2-1, with a tentative D call TRBD2 (5 bases). There are 12 residues in the CDR3. Trimming stripped 2 bases from V and 8 bases from J, with 7 bases between. Germline CDR1 is ENHRY and CDR2 is SYGVKD. This CDR3 is CAISELADEQFF. CDR3 nucleotides: TGTGCCATCAGTGAGCTAGCCGATGAGCAGTTCTTC.

V gene TRBV29-1 combines with J gene TRBJ1-1, with a weak D call TRBD1 (5 bases). The CDR3 totals 15 residues. The germline V and J ends were trimmed by 4 bases and 0 bases, with 15 bases remaining between them. Germline CDR1 reads SQVTM; CDR2 reads ANQGSEA. The CDR3 bases are TGCAGCGTTGTGGGGGGATACCGTCTGAACACTGAAGCTTTCTTT. As protein: CSVVGGYRLNTEAFF.

This clone showed up just once. The chain combines TRBV4-1 with TRBJ1-4; D gene ambiguous. Germline loops: CDR1 MGHRA, CDR2 YSYEKL. V was clipped by 1 base and J by 4 bases, with 13 bases between them. The CDR3 totals 16 residues. CDR3 nucleotide sequence: TGCGCCAGCAGCCAAGTCAATTTGCGAGGTAATGAAAAACTGTTTTTT. Its translation is CASSQVNLRGNEKLFF.

The chain recombines TRBV5-1 with TRBJ1-1; TRBD1 aligns across 7 bases. This CDR3 comprises 15 residues. Germline V gene sequence: CDR1 SGHRS, CDR2 YFSETQ. V trimming: 5 bases; J trimming: 2 bases; junction bases outside the gene matches: 9. Here the CDR3 DNA reads TGCGCCAGCAGACATCCCGGGACAGCTAACACTGAAGCTTTCTTT. This sequence encodes CASRHPGTANTEAFF.

The chain recombines TRBV7-2 with TRBJ2-1, with 7 bases lining up with TRBD1. The V and J ends lost 3 bases and 4 bases, in that order; junction bases with no gene match: 6. There are 15 residues in the CDR3. Germline CDR1 and CDR2: SGHTA and FQGNSA. The CDR3 DNA is TGTGCCAGCAGCTTGACAGGGCCCATTTACAATGAGCAGTTCTTC. Translated, it gives CASSLTGPIYNEQFF.

The chain couples TRBV5-1 to TRBJ1-1; the D is unclear. The germline V gene encodes CDR1 SGHRS and CDR2 YFSETQ. Trimming took 3 bases from V and 7 from J, leaving 19 bases between them. This CDR3 region has 15 residues. CDR3 residues: CASSSLTTSHDEAFF. CDR3 DNA sequence: TGCGCCAGCAGCTCGCTTACAACTTCCCACGATGAAGCTTTCTTT.

The rearrangement links TRBV6-1 to TRBJ2-3; TRBD1 agrees at 7 bases. CDR1 and CDR2 (germline): MNHNS, SASEGT. Trimming at V came to 4 bases and at J to 2 bases, leaving 12 bases not matched to a gene. The CDR3 totals 17 residues. The chain's CDR3 is CASSVQATGDLTDTQYF. The DNA for the CDR3 is TGTGCCAGCAGTGTACAGGCAACAGGGGACCTCACAGATACGCAGTATTTT.

This chain links TRBV5-6 with TRBJ2-7; D remains ambiguous. Trimming cost V 1 base and J 0 bases, with 11 bases left between them. CDR1 is SGHDT and CDR2 is YYEEEE in the germline V gene. The CDR3 has 15 amino acids. The CDR3 sequence: CASSLRPSSSYEQYF. The CDR3 region has the DNA TGTGCCAGCAGCTTGCGACCCTCGAGCTCCTACGAGCAGTACTTC.